What follows are 12 T cell receptor beta chains derived from one specimen sequenced in a study of molecular identifiers for immune sequencing clone quantification. TCRdb re-derived calls from the PCR reads in MiXCR, one entry per CDR3 protein. Altogether approximately 590,000 distinct CDR3 sequences are present, roughly 25% being singletons, with the ten largest covering about 0.73%. The sequenced sample was naive CD8+ T cells from blood, with Jurkat cell RNA spiked in. Subset reported: FACS-sorted CD8+CD4-CCR7+CD45RA+ naive T cells. All receptors derive from a human donor in good health. Some libraries in this study had Jurkat cell RNA spiked in.

CDR3 loop: CATSEQDEQFF. CDR3 nucleotides: TGTGCCACCAGTGAACAGGATGAGCAGTTCTTC. V and J are TRBV24-1 and TRBJ2-1, with a weak D call TRBD1 (5 bases). The germline V and J ends were trimmed by 4 bases and 8 bases, with 5 bases remaining between them. This CDR3 contains 11 residues. The germline gives CDR1 KGHDR, CDR2 SFDVKD.

J is TRBJ1-2 and V is TRBV7-6; no clear D. There are 15 residues in the CDR3. CDR1 is SGHVS, CDR2 FNYEAQ, per germline. V gave up 5 bases and J gave up 8 bases, with 21 bases separating them. The CDR3 DNA is TGTGCCAGCAGCCCCCGGTCATTACTGGGAGGAGGCTACACCTTC. This translates into CASSPRSLLGGGYTF.

A few counts support this clonotype. CDR3 amino acids: CASSLRWDMAGSGANVLTF. In DNA form, the CDR3 reads TGTGCCAGCAGCTTAAGGTGGGACATGGCGGGCTCTGGGGCCAACGTCCTGACTTTC. The V gene is TRBV11-2, the J gene TRBJ2-6; D perhaps matches TRBD1 (6 bases). The CDR3 covers 19 residues. Germline CDR1 reads SGHAT; CDR2 reads FQNNGV. V lost 2 bases and J 0 bases, leaving 17 bases between the germline ends.

This clonotype was seen more than once but under ten times. The gene calls are TRBV4-3 and TRBJ2-1, with D uncertain. The length of the CDR3 is 17 residues. Germline V gives CDR1 LGHNA, CDR2 YSLEER. The ends were cut back, 0 bases at V and 4 bases at J, with 16 bases in the middle. DNA of the CDR3: TGCGCCAGCAGCCAAGATCGGTCATACACTCCTTACAATGAGCAGTTCTTC. The encoded protein is CASSQDRSYTPYNEQFF.

This chain joins TRBV13 and TRBJ1-2, with 11 bases aligning to TRBD1. This CDR3 is 14 amino acids long. Germline V gives CDR1 PRHDT, CDR2 FYEKMQ (reference sequence). Trimming cost V 1 base and J 10 bases; bases outside gene matches: 5. CDR3 bases: TGTGCCAGCAGCTTAGAGGACAGGGGGCAATCCTACACCTTC. This encodes CASSLEDRGQSYTF.

This clonotype has more than one count but fewer than ten. This sequence joins TRBV29-1 and TRBJ2-1, with D maybe TRBD2 (6 bases). The CDR3 consists of 15 residues. V shed 3 bases and J shed 3 bases, with 15 bases lying between them. CDR1 and CDR2 from the germline V gene are SQVTM and ANQGSEA. This chain's CDR3 is CSVEGGQSLYNEQFF. CDR3 coding DNA: TGCAGCGTTGAGGGAGGCCAAAGCCTCTACAATGAGCAGTTCTTC.

At least ten counts were recorded for this clonotype. The chain links TRBV4-1 to TRBJ1-2; possible D gene TRBD1, 5 bases. Between the trimmed V and J ends, which lost 3 bases and 6 bases, there was a span of 23 bases. Germline V lookup: CDR1 MGHRA, CDR2 YSYEKL. The CDR3 contains 17 residues. CDR3 bases: TGCGCCAGCAGCCAGGGCCCGCCGGGGGTAGTGTTCCATGGCTACACCTTC. Translating gives CASSQGPPGVVFHGYTF.

Ten or more counts support this clonotype. The J gene is TRBJ2-3, the V gene TRBV29-1; 8 bases are a match to TRBD2. CDR3 length: 13 amino acids. J was trimmed by 6 bases and V by 3 bases; bases with no gene match: 5. Germline CDR1 SQVTM, CDR2 ANQGSEA. CDR3 in amino acids: CSVEPGGVDTQYF. DNA for the CDR3: TGCAGCGTTGAGCCCGGGGGGGTGGATACGCAGTATTTT.

Ten or more counts support this clonotype. This rearrangement joins TRBV7-9 to TRBJ2-7, with 10 bases lining up with TRBD1. Germline CDR1 and CDR2: SEHNR and FQNEAQ (reference sequence). CDR3 length equals 16 residues. Trimming at V came to 5 bases and at J to 2 bases, leaving 9 bases not matched to a gene. The CDR3 reads CASSPGGQGFPYEQYF. The CDR3 DNA follows: TGTGCCAGCAGCCCGGGGGGACAGGGGTTCCCCTACGAGCAGTACTTC.

This clonotype was seen more than once but under ten times. V is TRBV4-3 and J is TRBJ2-7, with 9 bases lining up with TRBD2. Germline CDR1 reads LGHNA; CDR2 reads YSLEER. The CDR3 is made up of 16 amino acids. J gave up 6 bases and V 1 base, and 10 bases lay outside the gene matches. The CDR3 region is CASSQAPAGGGGEQYF. The CDR3 DNA is TGCGCCAGCAGCCAAGCCCCCGCCGGCGGGGGGGGCGAGCAGTACTTC.

In the case of this clonotype: A read error may account for a junction end that differs from germline. This chain uses TRBV7-7 with TRBJ2-7; D unclear. Germline V CDR1 and CDR2: SSHAT, FNYEAQ (reference sequence). The CDR3 totals 13 residues. CDR3 sequence (DNA): TGTGCTAGCAGCTCCGGGCCTGGCTACGAGCAGTACTTC. As protein: CASSSGPGYEQYF.

The sample holds one count of this clonotype. A much larger clone differs from this one at a single base, so this may be a read error. This chain connects TRBV5-1 to TRBJ2-1; 7 bases match TRBD2. Trimming removed 0 bases from V and 6 bases from J; junction bases left unmatched: 6. The CDR3 sequence is 15 residues long. CDR1 is SGHRS and CDR2 is YFSETQ in the germline V gene. CDR3 DNA: TGCGCCAGCAGCTTGGTATCTAGCGGCCCCAATGAGCAGTTCTTC. This gives the protein CASSLVSSGPNEQFF.